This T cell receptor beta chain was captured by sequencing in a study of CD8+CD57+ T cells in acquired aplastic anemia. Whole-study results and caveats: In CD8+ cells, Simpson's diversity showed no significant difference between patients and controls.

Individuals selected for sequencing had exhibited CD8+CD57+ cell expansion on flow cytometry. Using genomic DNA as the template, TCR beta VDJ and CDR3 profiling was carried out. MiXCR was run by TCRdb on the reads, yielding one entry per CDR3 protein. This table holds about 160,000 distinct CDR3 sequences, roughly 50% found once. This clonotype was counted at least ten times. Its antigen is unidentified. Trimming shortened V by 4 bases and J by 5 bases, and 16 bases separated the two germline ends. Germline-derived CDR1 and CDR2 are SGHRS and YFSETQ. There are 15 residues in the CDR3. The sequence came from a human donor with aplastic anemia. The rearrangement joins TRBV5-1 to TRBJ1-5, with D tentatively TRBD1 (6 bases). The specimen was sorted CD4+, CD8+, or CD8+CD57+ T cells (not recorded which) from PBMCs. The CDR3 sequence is CASSQRAGADQPQHF. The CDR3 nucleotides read TGCGCCAGCAGCCAGCGAGCAGGGGCGGATCAGCCCCAGCATTTT.